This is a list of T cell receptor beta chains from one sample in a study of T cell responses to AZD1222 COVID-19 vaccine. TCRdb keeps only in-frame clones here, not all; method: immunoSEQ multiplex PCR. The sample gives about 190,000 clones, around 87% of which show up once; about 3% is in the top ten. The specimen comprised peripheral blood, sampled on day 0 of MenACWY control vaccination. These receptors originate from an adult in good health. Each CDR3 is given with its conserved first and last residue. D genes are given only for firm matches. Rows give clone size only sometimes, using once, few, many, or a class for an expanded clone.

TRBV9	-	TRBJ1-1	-	TGTGCCAGCTCCGCGGCGGTGGAAGCTTTCTTT	CASSAAVEAFF
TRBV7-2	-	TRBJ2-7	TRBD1	TGTGCCAGCAGCCCGAGGACAGGGGCCTACGAGCAGTACTTC	CASSPRTGAYEQYF
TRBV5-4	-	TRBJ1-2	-	TGTGCCAGCAGCAGCTTTGGGTCAGGGGTGGATGGCTACACCTTC	CASSSFGSGVDGYTF
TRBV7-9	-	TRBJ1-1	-	TGTGCCAGCAGCTCCGGGACGGCGAACACTGAAGCTTTCTTT	CASSSGTANTEAFF
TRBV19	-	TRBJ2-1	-	TGTGCCAGTAGTATCGGCGGGACACTAGACACTAATGAGCAGTTCTTC	CASSIGGTLDTNEQFF
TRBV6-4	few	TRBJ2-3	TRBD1	TGTGCCAGCAGTGCCACAGGGGGCGGGACAGATACGCAGTATTTT	CASSATGGGTDTQYF
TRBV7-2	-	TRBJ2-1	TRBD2	TGTGCCAGCAGCCAAAAGCGGGGGTACAATGAGCAGTTCTTC	CASSQKRGYNEQFF
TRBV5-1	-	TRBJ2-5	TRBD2	TGCGCCAGCAGCTTGGCCCGACTAGCGGGGGGTATCCAAGAGACCCAGTACTTC	CASSLARLAGGIQETQYF
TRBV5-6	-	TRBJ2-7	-	TGTGCCAGCAGCTGGGGCGTAGGGTCCTCCTACGAGCAGTACTTC	CASSWGVGSSYEQYF
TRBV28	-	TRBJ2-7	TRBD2	TGTGCCAGCAGTCTCGACCTGGGGGGGGGTCTAAGAGAGCAGTACTTC	CASSLDLGGGLREQYF
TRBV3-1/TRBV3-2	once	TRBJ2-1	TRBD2	TGTGCCAGCAGCCAAGAAAGCGGGAGGGAAATCGGTAATGAGCAGTTCTTC	CASSQESGREIGNEQFF
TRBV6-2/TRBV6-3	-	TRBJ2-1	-	TGTGCCAGCAGCCCGGACCTATACAATGAGCAGTTCTTC	CASSPDLYNEQFF
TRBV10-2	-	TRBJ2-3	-	TGCGCCAGCAGGGAGGGACTTACCCCTAGCACAGATACGCAGTATTTT	CASREGLTPSTDTQYF
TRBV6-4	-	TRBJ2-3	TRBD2	TGTGCCAGCAGTGCCCAAGCGGGGAGCACAGATACGCAGTATTTT	CASSAQAGSTDTQYF
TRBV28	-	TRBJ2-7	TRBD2	TGTGCCAGCACTTGGGGGGGACGGAGCTCCTACGAGCAGTACTTC	CASTWGGRSSYEQYF
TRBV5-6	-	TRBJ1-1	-	TGTGCCAGCAGCCCGGGGGTTCAGAACACTGAAGCTTTCTTT	CASSPGVQNTEAFF
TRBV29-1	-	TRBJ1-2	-	TGCAGCGTTGAAGATCGCATTGGCTACACCTTC	CSVEDRIGYTF
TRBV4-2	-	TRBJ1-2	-	TGTGCCAGCAGCCAAGATAGGCAGGCGCACTATGGCTACACCTTC	CASSQDRQAHYGYTF
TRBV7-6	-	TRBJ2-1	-	TGTGCCAGCAGCTTAGCGGAGCAGAGTGAGCAGTTCTTC	CASSLAEQSEQFF
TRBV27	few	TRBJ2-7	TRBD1	TGTGCCAGCAGTTTACAACGACAGGGACCCTACGAGCAGTACTTC	CASSLQRQGPYEQYF
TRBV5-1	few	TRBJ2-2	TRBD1	TGCGCCAGCAGCCCCCAGGGGACAGACACCGGGGAGCTGTTTTTT	CASSPQGTDTGELFF
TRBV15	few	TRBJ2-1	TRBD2	TGTGCCACCAGCGTACCTTCGCGGGGGGTCAATGAGCAGTTCTTC	CATSVPSRGVNEQFF
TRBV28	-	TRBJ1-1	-	TGTGCCAGTCAAACCCCCATGGGAGGATGGACTGAAGCTTTCTTT	CASQTPMGGWTEAFF
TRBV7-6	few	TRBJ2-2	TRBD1	TGTGCCAGCAGCCTAGGACAGGGCAACACCGGGGAGCTGTTTTTT	CASSLGQGNTGELFF
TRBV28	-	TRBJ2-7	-	TGTGCCAGCAGCCGACCCCTAGCGTTCGAGCAGTACTTC	CASSRPLAFEQYF
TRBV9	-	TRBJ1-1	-	TGTGCCAGCAGCGTAGTTGCAGGGAACACTGAAGCTTTCTTT	CASSVVAGNTEAFF
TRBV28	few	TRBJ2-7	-	TGTGCCAGCAGTGACAGCGTTTACTACGAGCAGTACTTC	CASSDSVYYEQYF
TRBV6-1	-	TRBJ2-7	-	TGTGCCAGCAGTGAGGCCGGGCCATCCTACGAGCAGTACTTC	CASSEAGPSYEQYF
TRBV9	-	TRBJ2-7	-	TGTGCCAGCAGCGTCACACTGGATACCTACGAGCAGTACTTC	CASSVTLDTYEQYF
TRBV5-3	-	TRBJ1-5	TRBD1	TGTGCCAGAAGTTTGACAGGGAAGGATCAGCCCCAGCATTTT	CARSLTGKDQPQHF
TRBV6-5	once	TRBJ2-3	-	TGTGCCAGCAGAGACTCTGGGGCAGATACGCAGTATTTT	CASRDSGADTQYF
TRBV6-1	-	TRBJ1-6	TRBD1	TGTGCCAGCAGTAAAGGGACAGGGGGTTATAATTCACCCCTCCACTTT	CASSKGTGGYNSPLHF
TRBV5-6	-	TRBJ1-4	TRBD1	TGTGCCAGCAGCTTATTGGACAGGGGTAATGAAAAACTGTTTTTT	CASSLLDRGNEKLFF
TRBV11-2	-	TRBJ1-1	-	TGTGCCAGCAGCTTAGACTCAGGGACTGAAGCTTTCTTT	CASSLDSGTEAFF
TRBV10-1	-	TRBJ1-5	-	TGCGCCAGCAGGAGTTCGGGGTTCGGCAATCAGCCCCAGCATTTT	CASRSSGFGNQPQHF
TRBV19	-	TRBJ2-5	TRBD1	TGTGCCAGTAGTATAGACAGGGGGCTTCAAGAGACCCAGTACTTC	CASSIDRGLQETQYF
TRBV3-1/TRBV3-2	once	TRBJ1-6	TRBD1	TGTGCCAGCAGCCAGACAGGGGAGAATTCACCCCTCCACTTT	CASSQTGENSPLHF
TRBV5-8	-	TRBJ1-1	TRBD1	TGTGCCAGCAGCTTGCAGTTATTACGCAGGGGGGATCCTGAAGCTTTCTTT	CASSLQLLRRGDPEAFF
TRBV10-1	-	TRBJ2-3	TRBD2	TGCGCCAGCAGTCTACCTCTTATTGAGCGGGGGGCGTTAGATACGCAGTATTTT	CASSLPLIERGALDTQYF
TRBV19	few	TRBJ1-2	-	TGTGCCAGTAGTATCGACAGATTCTATGGCTACACCTTC	CASSIDRFYGYTF
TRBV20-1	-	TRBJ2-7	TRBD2	TGCAGTGCTAGTGGATCACTAGCGGGGGTCTACGAGCAGTACTTC	CSASGSLAGVYEQYF
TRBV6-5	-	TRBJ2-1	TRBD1	TGTGCCAGCAGTCGGGACAGGACTCTTCCGAATGAGCAGTTCTTC	CASSRDRTLPNEQFF
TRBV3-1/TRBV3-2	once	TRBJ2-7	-	TGTGCCAGCAGTTTTAGGGACGAGCAGTACTTC	CASSFRDEQYF
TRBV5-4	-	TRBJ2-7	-	TGTGCCAGCAGCTTGGCGGGGAAGGACGAGCAGTACTTC	CASSLAGKDEQYF
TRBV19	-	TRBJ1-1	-	TGTGCCAGTAGTCCGGCGAACATGAACACTGAAGCTTTCTTT	CASSPANMNTEAFF
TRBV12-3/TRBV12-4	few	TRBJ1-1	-	TGTGCCAGCAGTTTAAAGTTGAACACTGAAGCTTTCTTT	CASSLKLNTEAFF
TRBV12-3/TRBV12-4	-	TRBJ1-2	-	TGTGCCAGCAGCTTACAGGGTTACTATGGCTACACCTTC	CASSLQGYYGYTF
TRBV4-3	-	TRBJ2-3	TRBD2	TGCGCCAGCAGCCAAGATCTCCCTAGCGGGGAGGATACGCAGTATTTT	CASSQDLPSGEDTQYF
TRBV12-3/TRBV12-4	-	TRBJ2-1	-	TGTGCCAGCAGTTACGTGGGGGGGCCCCAGTTCTTC	CASSYVGGPQFF
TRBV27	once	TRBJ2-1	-	TGTGCCAGCAGGATCACCGGGTCCTACAATGAGCAGTTCTTC	CASRITGSYNEQFF
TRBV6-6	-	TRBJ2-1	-	TGTGCCAGCAGTTACTCGATGGTCTACAATGAGCAGTTCTTC	CASSYSMVYNEQFF
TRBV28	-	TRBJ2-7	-	TGTGCCAGCAGTTTATCACTCCTAGACCCCTCCTACGAGCAGTACTTC	CASSLSLLDPSYEQYF
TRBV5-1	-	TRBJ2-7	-	TGCGCCAGCAGCTTGGATACGGGGGCCCCCTACGAGCAGTACTTC	CASSLDTGAPYEQYF
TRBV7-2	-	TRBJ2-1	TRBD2	TGTGCCAGCACCATAGGGACTAGCGATTACAATGAGCAGTTCTTC	CASTIGTSDYNEQFF